In its sample, the clone carrying this T cell receptor (beta chain) was seen many times. No antigen is known for it. This sample is drawn from a study of T cells after yellow fever vaccination. Between the trimmed V and J ends, which lost 6 bases and 6 bases, there was a span of 17 bases. The CDR3 spans 15 residues. Study-wide results and caveats: It was a small share of clonotypes that appeared in both CD4 and CD8 compartments. At approximately 95% for CD4 and over 80% for CD8, most primary-vaccination clones showed up again after the booster. Though it reached lower strength, the secondary response hit its peak faster, day 5 versus 15.

TCRdb reprocessed the 5' RACE reads with MiXCR, giving one entry per CDR3 protein. The sample consists of around 160,000 distinct CDR3 sequences, about 7% of them appearing once. This TCR derives from a man younger than 35 who received the YFV17D yellow fever vaccine. Here the sequenced sample was CD4+ T cells sorted from PBMCs, taken 5 to 6 days after the first yellow fever vaccination. The chain is built from TRBV12-3 or TRBV12-4 and TRBJ2-2, with a possible D match to TRBD2 (5 bases). CDR3 residues: CASSLGIGNAGELFF. The CDR3 DNA reads TGTGCCAGCAGCCTCGGGATCGGCAACGCCGGGGAGCTGTTTTTT.